Following are 23 T cell receptor beta chains from one sample sequenced in a study of T cells in localized non-small cell lung cancer. Clones were read by immunoSEQ multiplex PCR, and TCRdb kept only the in-frame ones, dropping some. The profile shows fewer than 25,000 clones, approximately 90% of them singletons. The input for sequencing was peripheral blood, taken before any cancer treatment. All receptors come from an older male donor with stage I squamous cell lung carcinoma.

The CDR3 bases are TGTGCCAGCAGCTTAGTAGCACAGGGTACTTATGGCTACACCTTC. Its protein is CASSLVAQGTYGYTF. The chain has TRBV7-6 and TRBJ1-2, with D tentatively TRBD1 (6 bases). The CDR3 totals 15 residues. Deletions cut 1 base from V and 5 bases from J, with 14 bases between. CDR1 is SGHVS, CDR2 FNYEAQ, per germline.

The chain carries TRBV2 and TRBJ1-4; D unresolved. V was shortened by 6 bases and J by 0 bases, with 11 bases between the two germline ends. The CDR3 has 15 amino acids. CDR1 is SNHLY, CDR2 FYNNEI, per germline. The CDR3 here is CASSESRATNEKLFF. The DNA for the CDR3 is TGTGCCAGCAGCGAAAGCCGGGCAACTAATGAAAAACTGTTTTTT.

This clone showed up just once. The rearrangement uses TRBV30 and TRBJ1-2, with 10 bases aligning to TRBD1. The CDR3 has 14 residues. Looked up from germline, CDR1 is GTSNPN and CDR2 is SVGIG (reference sequence). The junction had 4 bases not matched to a gene; V was cut back by 1 base and J by 5 bases. This CDR3 is CAWSGQGAGYGYTF. CDR3 coding DNA: TGTGCCTGGAGTGGACAGGGGGCTGGGTATGGCTACACCTTC.

The V call is TRBV29-1, the J call TRBJ1-6, with no clear D. V was cut by 6 bases and J by 7 bases, with 10 bases left in between. This CDR3 is 12 amino acids long. Germline loops: CDR1 SQVTM, CDR2 ANQGSEA. CDR3 in amino acids: CSVREGNSPLHF. The CDR3 nucleotides read TGCAGCGTGAGAGAGGGAAATTCACCCCTCCACTTT.

V gene TRBV7-3 combines with J gene TRBJ2-1; D might be TRBD1 (5 bases). Trimming shortened V by 4 bases and J by 1 base, and 11 bases separated the two germline ends. The germline V gene encodes CDR1 SGHTA and CDR2 FQGTGA. The CDR3 contains 15 residues. CDR3 sequence (DNA): TGTGCCAGCAGCTCTACAGGCCAATCCTACAATGAGCAGTTCTTC. Translated, it gives CASSSTGQSYNEQFF.

This clone was counted between two and nine times. The V call is TRBV5-4, the J call TRBJ1-2, with a weak D call TRBD1 (5 bases). The germline V and J ends were trimmed by 0 bases and 8 bases, with 11 bases remaining between them. The V gene's germline CDR1 is SGHNT and CDR2 YYREEE (reference sequence). The CDR3 loop spans 13 amino acids. DNA for the CDR3: TGTGCCAGCAGCTTGGGTGGGACGGGAGGCTACACCTTC. It encodes CASSLGGTGGYTF.

The gene calls are TRBV25-1 and TRBJ1-2; the D is unclear. Germline-derived CDR1 and CDR2 are MGHDK and SYGVNS. The CDR3 is made up of 10 amino acids. V lost 6 bases and J 5 bases, leaving 4 bases between the germline ends. This chain's CDR3 is CASRGYGYTF. The CDR3 DNA is TGTGCCAGCAGAGGATATGGCTACACCTTC.

The sample holds a few counts of this clone. The rearrangement joins TRBV7-9 to TRBJ1-1; D ambiguous. V lost 0 bases, J lost 2 bases, and 10 bases lay in between. The CDR3 is made up of 15 amino acids. The V gene's germline CDR1 is SEHNR and CDR2 FQNEAQ (reference sequence). The CDR3 loop reads CASSLAMGFNTEAFF. Here the CDR3 DNA reads TGTGCCAGCAGCTTAGCTATGGGTTTTAACACTGAAGCTTTCTTT.

The count of this clone is one. V usage is TRBV19 and J usage is TRBJ1-3, with 7 bases identical to TRBD1. The CDR3 sequence is 14 residues long. Per the germline V gene, CDR1 is LNHDA and CDR2 is SQIVND (reference sequence). V was clipped by 7 bases and J by 6 bases; unmatched bases: 9. The CDR3 region is CASMHRGALNTIYF. In DNA form, the CDR3 reads TGTGCCAGTATGCACAGGGGAGCCTTAAACACCATATATTTT.

This chain links TRBV10-3 with TRBJ2-7, with TRBD1 matching 7 bases. This CDR3 region has 14 residues. Looked up from germline, CDR1 is ENHRY and CDR2 is SYGVKD. V dropped 10 bases and J dropped 3; count of bases not matched to a gene: 12. The CDR3 nucleotides are TGTGCCAGCCTGAATCCGGGACAGAACTACGAGCAGTACTTC. This encodes CASLNPGQNYEQYF.

The chain uses TRBV4-2 and TRBJ1-1; TRBD1 agrees at 9 bases. V was clipped by 4 bases and J by 6 bases; unmatched bases: 9. In germline, CDR1 is LGHNA, CDR2 YNFKEQ. The CDR3 runs to 15 residues. CDR3 in DNA: TGTGCCAGCAGCCTCCCGACAGGGGGACTACCTGAAGCTTTCTTT. Translating gives CASSLPTGGLPEAFF.

The gene calls are TRBV6-1 and TRBJ1-5, with D unresolved. The CDR3 extends over 14 amino acids. Trimming removed 9 bases at V and 3 bases at J, with 15 bases between. Germline V CDR1 and CDR2: MNHNS, SASEGT. The CDR3 DNA reads as TGTGCCAGTACCTTCGTCGCGGCCAATCAGCCCCAGCATTTT. Its protein is CASTFVAANQPQHF.

The V call is TRBV7-3, the J call TRBJ2-2; TRBD1 agrees at 8 bases. This CDR3 comprises 15 residues. Losses at the gene ends were 7 bases for V and 1 base for J; bases not matched to a gene: 5. Germline-derived CDR1 and CDR2 are SGHTA and FQGTGA. This CDR3 reads CASTLGTGNTGELFF. Here the CDR3 DNA reads TGTGCCAGCACCCTTGGGACAGGGAACACCGGGGAGCTGTTTTTT. Full variable domain (remainder filled in from reference TRBV7-3 and TRBJ2-2): GAGVSQTPSNKVTEKGKYVELRCDPISGHTALYWYRQSLGQGPEFLIYFQGTGAADDSGLPNDRFFAVRPEGSVSTLKIQRTERGDSAVYLCASTLGTGNTGELFFGEGSRLTVL.

V usage is TRBV6-5 and J usage is TRBJ1-1; TRBD1 matches at 9 bases. After removal of 2 bases from V and 9 bases from J, the junction contained 4 bases not matched to a gene. CDR1 is MNHEY and CDR2 is SVGAGI in the germline V gene. This CDR3 region has 13 residues. The CDR3 here is CASSYLTGGQAFF. CDR3 coding DNA: TGTGCCAGCAGTTACCTAACAGGGGGCCAAGCTTTCTTT.

The CDR3 loop reads CAWSVNNGGGPQHF. The CDR3 region has the DNA TGTGCCTGGAGTGTCAACAATGGAGGAGGGCCCCAGCATTTT. The V call is TRBV30, the J call TRBJ1-5, with no clear D. The length of the CDR3 is 14 residues. Looked up from germline, CDR1 is GTSNPN and CDR2 is SVGIG (reference sequence). V was trimmed by 0 bases and J by 9 bases, leaving 15 bases between them.

The chain joins TRBV7-3 to TRBJ2-7, with 8 bases matching TRBD1. The CDR3 has 15 residues. Trimming at V came to 0 bases and at J to 3 bases, leaving 4 bases not matched to a gene. Per the germline V gene, CDR1 is SGHTA and CDR2 is FQGTGA. CDR3 nucleotides: TGTGCCAGCAGCTTAACCGGGACAGGCGACTACGAGCAGTACTTC. Its protein is CASSLTGTGDYEQYF.

CDR3 amino acids: CASSDSPGGHGELFF. The DNA for the CDR3 is TGTGCCAGCAGTGACTCGCCGGGGGGTCACGGGGAGCTGTTTTTT. The chain has TRBV6-4 and TRBJ2-2; 7 bases match TRBD2. The germline gives CDR1 MRHNA, CDR2 SNTAGT. The CDR3 extends over 15 amino acids. V dropped 0 bases and J dropped 7; count of bases not matched to a gene: 5.

As DNA, the CDR3 is TGTGCCAGCAGCGTAGGAAATGCCTACTATGGCTACACCTTC. Translation: CASSVGNAYYGYTF. The chain links TRBV9 to TRBJ1-2, with unresolved D. The CDR3 covers 14 residues. Germline V gene data show CDR1 as SGDLS and CDR2 as YYNGEE. V was clipped by 0 bases and J by 3 bases, with 9 bases between them.

The chain links TRBV6-5 to TRBJ2-1; D could derive from TRBD1 or TRBD2 (5 bases each). The CDR3 covers 15 residues. The V and J ends lost 7 bases and 0 bases respectively, with 13 bases between them. Germline V lookup: CDR1 MNHEY, CDR2 SVGAGI. CDR3: CASKRGENSYNEQFF. As DNA, the CDR3 is TGTGCCAGCAAAAGGGGAGAAAACTCCTACAATGAGCAGTTCTTC.

The rearrangement uses TRBV28 and TRBJ2-7; D possibly matches TRBD1 or TRBD2 (5 bases each). V was pared by 7 bases and J by 6 bases, with 16 bases between. The germline V gene encodes CDR1 MDHEN and CDR2 SYDVKM. The CDR3 runs 13 residues. The CDR3 region has the DNA TGTGCCAGCACTCTCGCCGGGGCCAGCGAGCAGTACTTC. Protein: CASTLAGASEQYF.

This clone was seen just once. The V gene is TRBV21-1, the J gene TRBJ2-3; the table assigns TRBD2, which was not confirmed against the DNA. TRBV21-1 has pseudogene status. The CDR3 contains 20 residues. CDR3 sequence reads: CASRPLALAGTTPGTDTQYF. The CDR3 DNA follows: TGTGCCAGCAGACCCTTAGCACTAGCGGGGACCACCCCAGGTACAGATACGCAGTATTTT.

This chain uses TRBV27 with TRBJ1-5; the match to TRBD1 covers 10 bases. The germline V gene has CDR1 MNHEY and CDR2 SMNVEV (reference sequence). J lost 5 bases, V lost 6 bases, and 7 bases had no gene match. This CDR3 contains 15 residues. CDR3 bases: TGTGCCAGCAGCCCCGACAGGGGGCTCCATCAGCCCCAGCATTTT. Residues: CASSPDRGLHQPQHF.

V usage is TRBV4-3 and J usage is TRBJ1-2, with D possibly matching TRBD1 (5 bases). Trimming removed 5 bases from V and 7 bases from J, with 23 bases in between. The CDR3 is 16 amino acids. Per germline, CDR1 LGHNA and CDR2 YSLEER. CDR3 sequence reads: CASSSTGGGYRVGYTF. CDR3 sequence (DNA): TGCGCCAGCAGCTCTACAGGCGGGGGTTATAGAGTTGGCTACACCTTC.